This T cell receptor (beta chain) was obtained from a study of T cells in localized non-small cell lung cancer. Study-wide results and limits: Heterogeneity remains possible, as sequencing covered one tumor region only. The study linked higher blood T cell density to longer overall survival. For the top 100 tumor clones, a median roughly 55 also appeared in adjacent lung.

TCRdb keeps only in-frame clones here, not all; method: immunoSEQ multiplex PCR. The data contain more than 20,000 clones, 85% to 90% of them singletons. Comment on this clone: Its target is unknown.

This specimen consisted of PBMCs, obtained before any cancer treatment. The sequence came from a man between 40 and 70 years old with stage II lung adenocarcinoma.

CDR3 sequence: CASTSFESSGANVLTF. Here the CDR3 DNA reads TGCGCCAGCACGTCCTTTGAGAGCTCTGGGGCCAACGTCCTGACTTTC. The V call is TRBV4-3, the J call TRBJ2-6, with no clear D. This CDR3 region has 16 residues. Deletions cut 7 bases from V and 0 bases from J, with 13 bases between. Germline assignment: CDR1 LGHNA and CDR2 YSLEER.